Listed below are T cell receptor beta chains from one sample, sequenced in a study of blood T cells in healthy people across ages. TCRdb reanalysed the 5' RACE reads using MiXCR and keeps one entry per CDR3 protein. Among 760,000 or so distinct CDR3 sequences listed, 25% were seen once. The same sample was also studied in work on T cells of mothers and their children.

The specimen was blood. The receptors come from a boy aged 5-17 years in good health. Both conserved end residues are part of each CDR3. Fields, in order: D gene, V gene, clone size, J gene, CDR3 DNA, CDR3 protein. D genes are given only for firm matches. Only some rows state a clone size, as once, few, many or a class for expanded clones.

>-|TRBV6-5|few|TRBJ2-5
TGTGCCAGCAGTTACTCCTCTACAGCTGAGACCCAGTACTTC
CASSYSSTAETQYF
>-|TRBV6-5|few|TRBJ2-7
TGTGCCAGCAGTTACTCAGAGGTGTACGAGCAGTACTTC
CASSYSEVYEQYF
>-|TRBV4-3|few|TRBJ1-2
TGCGCCAGCAGCCAAGATTCCCAGTCCAACTATGGCTACACCTTC
CASSQDSQSNYGYTF
>-|TRBV29-1|-|TRBJ2-1
TGCAGCGTTGAAGACCCAGTATACAATGAGCAGTTCTTC
CSVEDPVYNEQFF
>-|TRBV15|-|TRBJ2-7
TGTGCCACCAGCAGAGCCGACGGAACCTCCTACGAGCAGTACTTC
CATSRADGTSYEQYF
>-|TRBV13|few|TRBJ2-5
TGTGCCAGCAGCAAGGGCCCTGGGGAAGAGACCCAGTACTTC
CASSKGPGEETQYF
>-|TRBV28|few|TRBJ2-5
TGTGCCAGCAGTTTAGGGGCCGGGACACCCTCGGAGACCCAGTACTTC
CASSLGAGTPSETQYF
>-|TRBV7-9|few|TRBJ2-3
TGTGCCAGCAACCTAGGGAACAGGGAAACGGATACGCAGTATTTT
CASNLGNRETDTQYF
>TRBD1|TRBV5-1|-|TRBJ1-2
TGCGCCAGCAGTTCGGGGACAGGGGGCAAGAATGGCTACACCTTC
CASSSGTGGKNGYTF
>-|TRBV6-5|-|TRBJ1-6
TGTGCCGGCAGTTTCCAGTCGGGGTATGAAAATTCACCCCTCCACTTT
CAGSFQSGYENSPLHF
>-|TRBV29-1|many|TRBJ2-7
TGCAGCGCCTCAGACAGCTCCTACGAGCAGTACTTC
CSASDSSYEQYF
>TRBD2|TRBV20-1|-|TRBJ2-7
TGCAGTGCTAGAGATTTGCTCAACCGGGAGGGCGAGCAGTACTTC
CSARDLLNREGEQYF
>-|TRBV28|-|TRBJ2-1
TGTGCCAGCAGTTTTTTGGAAATTTCGGGGCAGTTCTTC
CASSFLEISGQFF
>-|TRBV27|-|TRBJ2-7
TGTGCCAGCAGTGCACTCTTGTACGAGCAGTACTTC
CASSALLYEQYF
>-|TRBV9|-|TRBJ2-5
TGTGCCAGCAGCGTAGATGGCCCTCCAGGGAACCAAGAGACCCAGTACTTC
CASSVDGPPGNQETQYF
>TRBD1|TRBV20-1|-|TRBJ1-4
TGCAGTGCTAGAGATGGACAGGGAGACTATGAAAAACTGTTTTTT
CSARDGQGDYEKLFF
>TRBD2|TRBV12-3/TRBV12-4|-|TRBJ2-7
TGTGCCAGCAGTCCCACCGGGACTATCTCCGAGCAGTACTTC
CASSPTGTISEQYF
>-|TRBV12-3/TRBV12-4|-|TRBJ1-4
TGTGCCAGCAGTTACACAGGAGTCAATGAAAAACTGTTTTTT
CASSYTGVNEKLFF
>-|TRBV29-1|-|TRBJ1-5
TGCAGCGTTGAATCAGGGAGGTTTAGCAATCAGCCCCAGCATTTT
CSVESGRFSNQPQHF
>TRBD1|TRBV20-1|few|TRBJ1-1
TGCAGTGCTAGATCGCAGGGGGAGAGGGGTGAAGCTTTCTTT
CSARSQGERGEAFF
>-|TRBV29-1|few|TRBJ1-2
TGCAGCGTTGAAGCGTTTGGGGTGAAGGAAAACCGAGACTATGGCTACACCTTC
CSVEAFGVKENRDYGYTF
>-|TRBV5-6|-|TRBJ1-2
TGTGCCAGCAGCGAACAGGGATCGAGTGGCTACACCTTC
CASSEQGSSGYTF
>-|TRBV6-1|-|TRBJ2-7
TGTGCCAGCAGGGCGCCGGGGGAGCAGTACTTC
CASRAPGEQYF
>TRBD2|TRBV11-2|few|TRBJ2-5
TGTGCCAGCAGCCTGCGGGGGGCTTGGGAGACCCAGTACTTC
CASSLRGAWETQYF
>-|TRBV7-6|few|TRBJ1-4
TGTGCCAGCAGCTTGGGCGTTGAGGGGAATGAAAAACTGTTTTTT
CASSLGVEGNEKLFF
>TRBD1|TRBV6-2/TRBV6-3|-|TRBJ1-6
TGTGCCAGCGTGCCCGGGACAGGGGTTACACCCCTCCACTTT
CASVPGTGVTPLHF
>TRBD2|TRBV20-1|few|TRBJ2-5
TGCAGTGCTTATAGCGGGGGGGGAGAGACCCAGTACTTC
CSAYSGGGETQYF
>-|TRBV28|-|TRBJ1-1
TGTGCCAGCCGCATAGGACAGCTTTACACTGAAGCTTTCTTT
CASRIGQLYTEAFF
>-|TRBV10-2|-|TRBJ2-1
TGCGCCAGCAGTGAGCCGGTAGCAGCTTACAATGAGCAGTTCTTC
CASSEPVAAYNEQFF
>-|TRBV6-2/TRBV6-3|few|TRBJ2-4
TGTGCCAGCAGCGAGTCGGTTTTAGCCAAAAACATTCAGTACTTC
CASSESVLAKNIQYF
>-|TRBV7-9|few|TRBJ2-7
TGTGCCAGCAGCTTGACCTCTGGGGGCCCCTACGAGCAGTACTTC
CASSLTSGGPYEQYF
>TRBD2|TRBV5-1|many|TRBJ2-5
TGCGCCAGCAGCTTGGAGGCGGGGGGTCAAGAGACCCAGTACTTC
CASSLEAGGQETQYF
>-|TRBV11-1|few|TRBJ2-7
TGTGCCAGCAGCTTAACGGCGGGGTGGGAGCAGTACTTC
CASSLTAGWEQYF
>TRBD1|TRBV6-1|-|TRBJ1-2
TGTGCCAGCAGTCCGGGACAGGATGACTATGGCCACACCTTC
CASSPGQDDYGHTF
>-|TRBV20-1|-|TRBJ2-3
TGCAGTGCTAGAGCTAGAGGCACAGATACGCAGTATTTT
CSARARGTDTQYF
>TRBD2|TRBV12-3/TRBV12-4|-|TRBJ2-5
TGTGCCAGCAGTTTAGAATGGGGACTATTAAGAGAGACCCAGTACTTC
CASSLEWGLLRETQYF
>-|TRBV29-1|few|TRBJ2-7
TGCGCGGTCCAGGGACATAACTACGAGCAGTACTTC
CAVQGHNYEQYF
>-|TRBV7-9|-|TRBJ1-2
TGTGCCAGCAGCTTACCAGGCCGGGATTACTATGGCTACACCTTC
CASSLPGRDYYGYTF
>-|TRBV12-3/TRBV12-4|few|TRBJ2-5
TGTGCCAGCAGTTTAGCAGAGGGTATCTACGAGACCCAGTACTTC
CASSLAEGIYETQYF
>-|TRBV11-2|-|TRBJ2-2
TGTGCCAGCAGCTTAGTGCAGGCCGGGGAGCTGTTTTTT
CASSLVQAGELFF
>-|TRBV29-1|few|TRBJ2-5
TGCAGCGTTGCAGGGACTCGGCAGGAGACCCAGTACTTC
CSVAGTRQETQYF
>TRBD2|TRBV2|-|TRBJ2-3
TGTGCCAGCAGTAACTTAGCGGGAGGGCCTACAGATACGCAGTATTTT
CASSNLAGGPTDTQYF
>-|TRBV2|-|TRBJ2-5
TGTGCCAGCAGCCGGGACCCAGGGGCCCAGTACTTC
CASSRDPGAQYF
>-|TRBV29-1|few|TRBJ2-2
TGCAGCGTTGTAAGAGACACCGGGGAGCTGTTTTTT
CSVVRDTGELFF
>TRBD1|TRBV20-1|few|TRBJ2-7
TGCAGTGCTAGTCCATCGACAGGGATTACTCGCTACGAGCAGTACTTC
CSASPSTGITRYEQYF
>-|TRBV29-1|-|TRBJ2-7
TGCAGCGCCACGAAAATGGGGCCAGGGGACGAGCAGTACTTC
CSATKMGPGDEQYF
>TRBD2|TRBV6-5|-|TRBJ2-7
TGTGCCAGCAGTACTTCCAGATTAGCGGGAGTCGGGACCTCCTACGAGCAGTACTTC
CASSTSRLAGVGTSYEQYF
>TRBD2|TRBV4-1|-|TRBJ2-5
TGCGCCAGCAGCCAAGAATCGCTAGCGGGAGGGCCTGGAGGAGAGACCCAGTACTTC
CASSQESLAGGPGGETQYF
>-|TRBV4-2|few|TRBJ2-5
TGTGCCAGCAGCCCCGACCCAGAGGAAGAGACCCAGTACTTC
CASSPDPEEETQYF
>-|TRBV29-1|once|TRBJ2-1
TGCAGCGTTGAAGGTGGGGAGGGGGCGGGTGAGCAGTTCTTC
CSVEGGEGAGEQFF
>TRBD2|TRBV20-1|-|TRBJ2-7
TGCAGTGCTAGAAAGGCTAGCGGGCTCTACGAGCAGTACTTC
CSARKASGLYEQYF
>TRBD2|TRBV20-1|-|TRBJ2-1
TGCAGTGCTCGCTCCGGGACTAGCGGGAGGGCCGGTTACAATGAGCAGTTCTTC
CSARSGTSGRAGYNEQFF
>-|TRBV12-3/TRBV12-4|once|TRBJ2-1
TGTGCCAGCAGTCCGTTGGCGGGATTTAACAATGAGCAGCTCTTC
CASSPLAGFNNEQLF